This T cell receptor beta chain was obtained from a study of cytomegalovirus exposure and HLA in healthy donors (dated by TCRdb to 2016 to 2017). Background on the whole study: In an earlier analysis of around 540 of the donors, 276 Gb of sequence data and 90 million to 120 million unique TCR beta sequences from approximately 180 million T cells were reported. Approximately 300 gigabases of sequencing data and tens of millions of unique TCR sequences were included in an early release covering 500 to 750 HLA-typed donors. The genetic ancestry cluster associated with self-reported Caucasian donors included about 84% of the 350 to 500 genotyped donors. The study aimed to test whether signatures of past pathogen exposure could be identified by cataloging public T cell receptors. The study profiled the T cell repertoires of 500 to 800 subjects by immunosequencing and related them to cytomegalovirus serostatus. Along with the roughly 700-subject first cohort, a separate validation cohort of 120 different subjects was used. The study combined high-throughput TCR immunosequencing, statistical association of individual TCRs with disease status, and machine learning to predict cytomegalovirus infection status. In a later analysis, previously published TCR beta repertoires from about 670 donors were re-analyzed and high-resolution HLA genotyping was added so that TCR occurrence patterns could be studied. Rather than drawing on any new phenotypic data, the later analysis identified candidate immune exposures from TCR beta sequences and the way those sequences occurred across donors. To decide whether each TCR beta V gene segment behaved as functional or pseudogenic, an earlier analysis of some 600 of the donors relied on high-throughput TCR beta sequencing. Alongside the repertoire data, information on donor age, sex, ethnicity and CMV serostatus was compiled. Genome-wide SNP genotypes for about 60% of the roughly 700 donors were used in a later genetic analysis, which treated that subset as a discovery cohort. All discovery cohort repertoires had been generated on a single sequencing platform. HLA typing covered class I and class II loci at four-digit resolution. Typing coverage varied by locus: 629-630 donors for A, B, C, DRB1 and DQB1; under 550 for DQA1; more than 600 for DPA1; roughly 450 for DPB1. Roughly 5 DR-DQ haplotypes were handled as single units for association and clustering, since linkage in the cohort was strong. Among 398 genotyped donors of the cohort, an average of around 220,000 unique TCR beta nucleotide sequences was sequenced per donor, of which 15% to 20% were non-productive.

As regards this clone: Its antigen is not yet known. Per-base quality was not reported, and no clone a single base away is much larger than it.

Overall study results and their limits: Because HLA typing was unavailable for some donors at each locus, only the typed subset was used in association tests. Only TCR beta chains were sequenced in this cohort, and the absence of alpha or paired-chain data limited detectable features. At a false discovery rate of 0.05, a later analysis linked roughly 17,000 TCR beta sequences to specific HLA alleles. Assigning TCR associations to individual alleles was difficult when HLA alleles, especially DR and DQ, strongly co-occurred. In a later analysis, TCR association rates were found to vary across HLA loci, with the most associated TCRs seen for DRB1 alleles and the fewest for HLA-C alleles. A later analysis reported that several top co-occurrence clusters appeared linked to parvovirus B19, influenza, CMV and Epstein-Barr virus. A later genetic analysis associated a missense DCLRE1C variant with V-gene and J-gene trimming of TCR beta chains, and an independent cohort replicated the association. Some IMGT-functional V segments, including TRBV6-2 and TRBV6-3, could not be told apart with the 87-base-pair reads, so those segments were excluded. According to the authors, the approach could potentially be generalized to other disease states and immunological phenotypes. A cluster of highly shared sequence variants was judged likely to be a technical artifact of the sequencing pipeline. The study listed approximately 160 TCR beta chains as associated with cytomegalovirus. A few of the identified cytomegalovirus-associated TCR beta chains were confirmed in vitro to be specific for cytomegalovirus antigens. The classifier was reported to diagnose cytomegalovirus status with high specificity and sensitivity in both the original cohort and the validation cohort. According to a later analysis, most CMV-associated TCR beta chains appeared to be HLA-restricted, and the HLA associations seemed to be driven largely by CMV exposure. Because counts were too low, 15 to 20 rarely observed V segments, including chromosome 9 orphons, were excluded from the earlier analysis of 587 of the donors. Sequencing depth was assumed to be roughly uniform across donors in the presence/absence analyses, though that assumption may not hold. Compared with equally common non-associated chains, HLA-associated TCR beta chains in a later analysis were more clonally expanded and had lower generation probabilities. A later genetic analysis reported fewer N-insertions in productive TCRs among donors in an Asian-associated ancestry cluster than the approximately 700-donor mean. Across donors, most TCR sequences were observed very rarely, whereas some public TCRs were present in many individuals. In an earlier analysis of 587 of the donors, most TCR beta V segments appeared in productive rearrangements about 87% or about 30% of the time, broadly matching IMGT annotations. Correlated functional status among segregating V segments might be attributable to linkage disequilibrium, but an unknown experimental factor could not be ruled out. A further reported finding was that TCR beta sequences accurately predicted the HLA-A and HLA-B alleles for most subjects in the first cohort. CMV serostatus was the only immune exposure information available for the cohort.

The library was made by the immunoSEQ multiplex PCR assay. For the multiplex PCR, a mixture combining 60 forward primers for TCR Vbeta segments and 13 reverse primers for TCR Jbeta segments was used. A multiplex PCR assay on genomic DNA amplified the CDR3 region of rearranged TCR beta genes. On the Illumina HiSeq System, the amplified TCR beta libraries were sequenced as 87-base-pair reads. Processing in the source paper ran as follows. A later analysis counted approximately 74 million unique TCR beta chains across the 700 or so repertoires, and roughly 9.9 million of these chains were shared by at least two donors. Raw reads were error-corrected and collapsed into unique sequences by a nearest-neighbor algorithm in which closely related sequences were merged to remove PCR and sequencing errors. V, D and J gene segments were assigned by aligning CDR3 sequences to IMGT reference sequences. For a sequence to be retained, a match of at least six nucleotides was required to both a V gene segment and a J gene segment. Rearrangements were called productive when the CDR3 lacked stop codons and stayed in frame with V and J; all others were non-productive. CDR3 was defined according to IMGT convention as the region running from the second conserved V-encoded cysteine to the conserved J-encoded phenylalanine. Sequences without an unambiguous match to a single V gene segment were excluded from the earlier analysis of 450 to 750 of the donors. In an earlier analysis of a few hundred of the donors, V segments were called functional above 56.7% productive rearrangements and were called segregating when the between-donor standard deviation exceeded 5%. A statistical classification framework was built to diagnose cytomegalovirus status from the catalog of TCR beta chain sequences. In a later analysis, TCR nucleotide sequences were compared against IMGT/GENE-DB human TR gene sequences so that V and J genes could be assigned. Using the TCRdist pipeline, a later analysis assigned CDR3 sequences along with most-parsimonious VDJ recombination scenarios. In a later analysis, each TCR beta chain was defined by its CDR3 amino acid sequence together with its V-gene family, and reads without a unique V-gene family were excluded. To address suspected cross-contamination and a sequencing artifact, a later analysis removed roughly 580 highly shared, low-generation-probability nucleotide sequences. In a later analysis, a clonal expansion index for each public chain was calculated from normalized within-repertoire ranks of inferred template counts. Generation probabilities in a later analysis came from a VDJ recombination model fitted to out-of-frame rearrangements, and those results were checked against IGoR. In a later analysis, hypergeometric tests were used to score TCR-TCR, TCR-HLA and TCR-CMV co-occurrence, with a repertoire-size bias correction applied to TCR pairs. A later analysis estimated false discovery rates by permuting HLA or CMV assignments 20 times. In a later analysis, co-occurring TCRs were grouped using DBSCAN, with TCRdist sequence similarity added in when clustering inside HLA-allele-positive subsets. Co-occurrence clustering excluded repertoires with fewer than 30,000 or more than 120,000 public chains, plus five with anomalous nucleotide sharing. TCRdb took over this immuneACCESS table, retaining in-frame rearrangements with V and J assigned. Such tables are incomplete; in checked studies, under half of the missing clones stem from an unresolved V gene, and the remainder is unexplained. The V and J calls and clone size come from that table; D and trimming were worked out from the DNA. For this sample there are 160,000 or so clones; approximately 81% appear just once. The ten largest clones represent under 1.1% of the sample.

In total, 500 to 700 healthy bone marrow donors made up the cohort. Cohort members were all nominally healthy when sampled, although unrecorded immune exposures were likely present. The donor tested CMV seronegative, placing the donor among the approximately 400 seronegative members of the cohort. A peripheral blood sample was provided by each donor, and peripheral blood mononuclear cells were used for TCR beta sequencing. Genomic DNA extraction from the blood cell samples was performed with the Qiagen DNeasy Blood Extraction Kit. The germline V gene provides CDR1 SGHNT and CDR2 YENEEA. Cut back by 5 bases and 4 bases, the V and J ends lie 11 bases apart. The CDR3 spans 13 residues, from the cysteine through the phenylalanine. CDR3 DNA is the only sequence kept; it has 39 bases, read in frame from the first base.

This sequence uses TRBV11-3 and TRBJ1-1, with TRBD1 tentatively as D gene (5 bases match). The receptor was derived from a man aged 30 to 39 in good health and CMV-seronegative. Sequenced sample: PBMCs. The DNA is as follows: TGTGCCAGCAGCCGGGTCGGGGGCACTGAAGCTTTCTTT. The encoded protein is CASSRVGGTEAFF.